The 20 T cell receptor beta chains below come from one sample, sequenced in a study of T cell responses to AZD1222 COVID-19 vaccine. Only in-frame clones appear in the TCRdb table, and some are missing; sequencing was by immunoSEQ multiplex PCR. This table holds about 110,000 clones, roughly 89% found once. The source was peripheral blood, collected on day 0 of MenACWY control vaccination. The source of these receptors is an adult in good health.

The chain has TRBV29-1 and TRBJ2-7; D is perhaps TRBD2 (7 bases). Trimming removed 5 bases from V and 0 bases from J, with 14 bases in between. The CDR3 extends over 14 amino acids. Germline V gene data show CDR1 as SQVTM and CDR2 as ANQGSEA. CDR3 coding DNA: TGCAGCGTTTGGGGGGGCTATCGCTCCTACGAGCAGTACTTC. This gives the protein CSVWGGYRSYEQYF.

The chain links TRBV11-2 to TRBJ1-3; D unclear. Trimming removed 5 bases from V and 3 bases from J, with 14 bases in between. The CDR3 runs 15 residues. In germline, CDR1 is SGHAT, CDR2 FQNNGV. CDR3 DNA: TGTGCCAGCAGCCCGACGGGAGGAAATGGAAACACCATATATTTT. This gives the protein CASSPTGGNGNTIYF.

The chain is built from TRBV6-1 and TRBJ1-2; 7 bases fit TRBD1. The CDR3 runs to 17 residues. CDR1 MNHNS and CDR2 SASEGT come from the germline V gene. V shed 2 bases and J 4 bases; nucleotides not matched to a gene: 13. The CDR3 here is CASSENERGGLFYGYTF. The CDR3 DNA sequence: TGTGCCAGCAGTGAAAACGAGCGAGGGGGCTTATTCTATGGCTACACCTTC.

The chain is built from TRBV2 and TRBJ2-1; a possible D gene is TRBD1 (5 bases). Deletions cut 4 bases from V and 4 bases from J, with 5 bases between. Germline loops: CDR1 SNHLY, CDR2 FYNNEI. The CDR3 runs 12 residues. The CDR3 DNA is TGTGCCAGCAGTGGACAGTACAATGAGCAGTTCTTC. Its translation is CASSGQYNEQFF.

V gene TRBV11-2 combines with J gene TRBJ2-2; no clear D gene. Trimming took off 1 base at V and 4 bases at J, with 13 bases between the two ends. Germline V gene data show CDR1 as SGHAT and CDR2 as FQNNGV. This CDR3 region has 16 residues. In DNA, the CDR3 is TGTGCCAGCAGCTTAGGGAGAAGCTGGGGCACCGGGGAGCTGTTTTTT. This sequence encodes CASSLGRSWGTGELFF.

The chain recombines TRBV9 with TRBJ2-5; a weak D match, TRBD1 (6 bases). With 4 bases removed from V and 0 bases from J, the gap between germline ends came to 7 bases. This CDR3 is built from 13 residues. Germline V gene data show CDR1 as SGDLS and CDR2 as YYNGEE. CDR3 region: CASSRDNQETQYF. The DNA for the CDR3 is TGTGCCAGCAGCCGGGACAACCAAGAGACCCAGTACTTC. Drawing the rest from reference TRBV9 and TRBJ2-5, the complete variable domain is DSGVTQTPKHLITATGQRVTLRCSPRSGDLSVYWYQQSLDQGLQFLIQYYNGEERAKGNILERFSAQQFPDLHSELNLSSLELGDSALYFCASSRDNQETQYFGPGTRLLVL.

This sequence joins TRBV25-1 and TRBJ1-5, with D possibly being TRBD1 (5 bases). The length of the CDR3 is 15 residues. V lost 3 bases to trimming and J lost 4 bases, with 13 bases between them. The germline V gene encodes CDR1 MGHDK and CDR2 SYGVNS. The DNA of the CDR3 is TGTGCCAGCAGTGATTCCGGGACGGGGAATCAGCCCCAGCATTTT. This sequence encodes CASSDSGTGNQPQHF.

The chain recombines TRBV28 with TRBJ1-2; a possible D gene is TRBD1 (6 bases). The CDR3 length is 13 residues. The germline CDR1 and CDR2 sequences are MDHEN and SYDVKM. Trimming pared 8 bases from V and 4 bases from J, leaving 14 bases between. CDR3 DNA: TGTGCCAGCCAATACAGGGCGAGCTATGGCTACACCTTC. Translation gives CASQYRASYGYTF.

The chain combines TRBV28 with TRBJ2-7; 7 positions agree with TRBD1. The trim removed 6 bases at V and 0 bases at J, leaving 14 bases unmatched. The CDR3 totals 17 residues. Looked up from germline, CDR1 is MDHEN and CDR2 is SYDVKM. The CDR3 loop reads CASSLSSGGWSSYEQYF. The CDR3 DNA follows: TGTGCCAGCAGCCTCAGTTCAGGGGGTTGGAGCTCCTACGAGCAGTACTTC.

Only one count was recorded for this clone. The chain employs TRBV24-1 and TRBJ2-7; TRBD1 matches 10 bases. V trimming: 7 bases; J trimming: 1 base; junction bases outside the gene matches: 6. CDR3 length: 15 amino acids. Germline values: CDR1 KGHDR, CDR2 SFDVKD. DNA of the CDR3: TGTGCCACCAGCCCCGGGACAGGGGCTTCCTACGAGCAGTACTTC. This encodes CATSPGTGASYEQYF.

The gene calls are TRBV4-1 and TRBJ2-2; 13 bases line up with TRBD2. Germline V CDR1 and CDR2: MGHRA, YSYEKL. V shed 3 bases and J 6 bases; nucleotides not matched to a gene: 7. The CDR3 is made up of 17 amino acids. This chain's CDR3 is CASSQHTSGGASGELFF. The CDR3 DNA reads as TGCGCCAGCAGCCAGCATACTAGCGGGGGGGCGTCCGGGGAGCTGTTTTTT.

The genes are TRBV12-5 and TRBJ2-3; 9 nucleotides agree with TRBD1. The CDR3 length is 13 residues. V shed 1 base and J 12 bases; nucleotides not matched to a gene: 5. Per germline, CDR1 LGHNT and CDR2 FRNRAP. CDR3 sequence (DNA): TGTGCTAGTGGTTTGGAAGTACAGGGGGCCCAGTATTTT. It encodes CASGLEVQGAQYF.

The chain joins TRBV2 to TRBJ1-6; 8 nucleotides agree with TRBD1. Germline lookup yields CDR1 SNHLY and CDR2 FYNNEI. With 2 bases clipped from V and 7 bases from J, the junction kept 4 bases outside the gene matches. The CDR3 totals 15 residues. In DNA form, the CDR3 reads TGTGCCAGCAGTGAAAGGGACAGGTTGAATTCACCCCTCCACTTT. Residues: CASSERDRLNSPLHF.

The chain uses TRBV5-1 and TRBJ1-1; TRBD1 agrees at 8 bases. V lost 6 bases to trimming and J lost 0 bases; unmatched junction nucleotides: 13. This CDR3 contains 17 residues. The germline gives CDR1 SGHRS, CDR2 YFSETQ. The CDR3 sequence is CASTSGAGGRMNTEAFF. CDR3 bases: TGCGCCAGCACCTCGGGGGCAGGGGGCCGGATGAACACTGAAGCTTTCTTT. The full variable domain, completed using reference TRBV5-1 and TRBJ1-1, is KAGVTQTPRYLIKTRGQQVTLSCSPISGHRSVSWYQQTPGQGLQFLFEYFSETQRNKGNFPGRFSGRQFSNSRSEMNVSTLELGDSALYLCASTSGAGGRMNTEAFFGQGTRLTVV.

The genes are TRBV6-5 and TRBJ2-5; D may be TRBD2 (6 bases). Per the germline V gene, CDR1 is MNHEY and CDR2 is SVGAGI. The CDR3 consists of 15 residues. The V end was cut by 1 base, the J end by 3 bases, with 12 bases between. The CDR3 DNA reads TGTGCCAGCAGTTACTTGGGACTCGGGGAAGAGACCCAGTACTTC. It translates to CASSYLGLGEETQYF.

The CDR3 nucleotides are TGTGCCAGCAGTGAACGCCCCCCTTCCTACAATGAGCAGTTCTTC. Translated: CASSERPPSYNEQFF. The genes are TRBV25-1 and TRBJ2-1; no firm D call. This CDR3 comprises 15 residues. Per germline, CDR1 MGHDK and CDR2 SYGVNS. V lost 2 bases, J lost 1 base, and 9 bases lay in between.

This clone was seen only once. V usage is TRBV18 and J usage is TRBJ2-2; no clear D gene. This CDR3 contains 16 residues. V dropped 0 bases and J dropped 1 base, with 9 bases sitting between them. Germline CDR1 and CDR2: KGHSH and LQKENI. Written as DNA, the CDR3 is TGTGCCAGCTCACCACCTAATACGGGGAACACCGGGGAGCTGTTTTTT. The encoded protein is CASSPPNTGNTGELFF.

The gene calls are TRBV7-9 and TRBJ1-1, with D possibly matching TRBD1 (6 bases). The V gene's germline CDR1 is SEHNR and CDR2 FQNEAQ (reference sequence). Between the trimmed V and J ends, which lost 4 bases and 11 bases, there was a span of 23 bases. The CDR3 is 15 amino acids. The CDR3 DNA is TGTGCCAGCAGCTCCGTTAAACAGGGCCCCGCGTCCGCTTTCTTT. Protein: CASSSVKQGPASAFF.

This clone was picked up one time. V and J are TRBV24-1 and TRBJ1-5; maybe TRBD1 (5 bases). The CDR3 runs 15 residues. Germline V gives CDR1 KGHDR, CDR2 SFDVKD. V gave up 3 bases and J gave up 2 bases, with 10 bases separating them. The CDR3: CATSDLDTGNQPQHF. CDR3 nucleotide sequence: TGTGCCACCAGTGATCTGGACACTGGCAATCAGCCCCAGCATTTT.

This chain links TRBV9 with TRBJ2-7; TRBD1 agrees at 8 bases. Trimming at V came to 3 bases and at J to 3 bases, leaving 5 bases not matched to a gene. Per germline, CDR1 SGDLS and CDR2 YYNGEE. The CDR3 consists of 14 residues. The CDR3 region has the DNA TGTGCCAGCAGCGCACCAGGACAGGGCTACGAGCAGTACTTC. Translated: CASSAPGQGYEQYF.